This T cell receptor (beta chain) appears in the sequencing data of a study of blood T cell repertoires in COVID-19 (dated by TCRdb to 2018 to 2021). A note on the overall study: Collaborator samples came from the United States, Italy and Spain and covered acute and convalescent phases of COVID-19. Where available, HLA class I and class II types were obtained from metadata supplied by the sample provider rather than from assay-based typing. Nearly every sample came with metadata listing a de-identified subject ID, COVID-19 status, age in years and sex. The prospective study material was composed of cDNA or gDNA derived from T cells, B-cell-depleted T cells, or PBMCs. A freely available public database, intended as a resource for researchers studying the immune response to SARS-CoV-2, is where the repertoires were released. Deeply sampled blood TCRbeta repertoires from subjects exposed to, actively infected with, or recovered from COVID-19 were included in the dataset. Samples came from the ongoing ImmuneRACE study (first 160 participants) plus 1,254 subjects from 6 global collaborators.

This clone was observed a single time. The antigen this receptor binds is unknown. The record has no base qualities; no much larger clone is one base away. Study-level results and caveats: The amount of clinical and demographic metadata varied by source and participant and was provided uncurated.

Participants in the prospective study were aged roughly 18 to 100 years, lived in under 30 United States geographic areas, and enrolled through a virtual design. Cohort assignment in the prospective study relied on participant-reported clinical history from a screening survey and a study questionnaire. Exposed participants had been in contact with someone with a PCR-confirmed or clinician-diagnosed COVID-19 case within 2 weeks of study entry. Mobile phlebotomists in the prospective study collected whole blood, serum and a nasopharyngeal or oropharyngeal swab from every participant. Participants in the prospective study had the option to provide additional blood draws and questionnaires over an approximately 2-month period. Before DNA extraction, prospective study blood samples were shipped either frozen or at room temperature. From the cysteine through the phenylalanine, the CDR3 covers 13 amino acids. CDR3 DNA is the only sequence kept; it has 39 bases, read in frame from the first base. At the junction V is shortened by 9 bases and J by 6 bases; bases outside the gene matches: 9. Looking up the germline V gene yields CDR1 ENHRY and CDR2 SYGVKD.

TCRbeta CDR3 regions were amplified from genomic DNA by means of the immunoSEQ Assay, a bias-controlled multiplex PCR. The study's own analysis went as follows. Within the assay, amplification of reference gene primers was used to estimate how many nucleated cells each sample contained. To quantify the absolute abundance of each unique TCRbeta CDR3 rearrangement, sequence reads were collapsed and filtered. For each sample, productive Simpson clonality was calculated as the square root of Simpson's diversity index over productive rearrangements. TCRdb obtained this table from immuneACCESS and retained in-frame rearrangements with V and J assigned. These tables miss some clones; where compared with another copy, unresolved V genes account for less than half of the shortfall, and the remainder is unexplained. That table is the source of V, J and clone size, and D and trimming were worked out from the DNA. The sample records approximately 280,000 clones, about four fifths of which are singletons. The ten top clones hold less than 5.5% of the sample.

The sample consisted of PBMCs or T cells enriched from blood (not recorded which). The chain is made from TRBV10-3 and TRBJ2-7, with TRBD1 matching 9 junction bases. The TCR sequence derives from a man in his forties or fifties who had been exposed to COVID-19. The DNA reads TGTGCCATTGGGACAGGGCAGGCAGTCGAGCAGTACTTC. It translates as CAIGTGQAVEQYF.